The rows below give T cell receptor beta chains drawn from one sample of a study of cytomegalovirus exposure and HLA in healthy donors. Produced via immunoSEQ multiplex PCR; TCRdb's table is partial and in-frame only. In the table there are some 72,000 clones, about 96% of which are singletons. Sample: PBMCs. These receptors came from a man younger than 35 in good health and CMV-seropositive. The CDR3 runs from the conserved cysteine through the conserved F or W. D genes are given only for firm matches. A row's size may be missing; if present it is once, few, many or a size class.

CDR3	DNA	J	D	length	size	V
CASSPGRNYEQYF	TGTGCCAGCAGCCCTGGGAGGAACTACGAGCAGTACTTC	TRBJ2-7	-	13	few	TRBV7-6
CAGGRPSTDTQYF	TGTGCCGGCGGGCGACCTAGCACAGATACGCAGTATTTT	TRBJ2-3	-	13	-	TRBV7-9
CASSQAATDYEQYF	TGTGCCAGCAGCCAGGCGGCTACGGACTACGAGCAGTACTTC	TRBJ2-7	-	14	-	TRBV4-2
CASGFLLAGGRITGELFF	TGTGCTAGTGGTTTTCTGCTAGCGGGAGGCCGGATCACCGGGGAGCTGTTTTTT	TRBJ2-2	TRBD2	18	-	TRBV12-5
CASSFRQGSSGNTIYF	TGCGCCAGCAGCTTTCGACAGGGGAGCTCTGGAAACACCATATATTTT	TRBJ1-3	TRBD1	16	-	TRBV4-1
CASSYRQLYGYTF	TGTGCCAGCAGTTACCGACAGCTCTATGGCTACACCTTC	TRBJ1-2	-	13	-	TRBV6-5
CASSLTGDPYEQYF	TGTGCCAGCAGCCTCACAGGGGATCCCTACGAGCAGTACTTC	TRBJ2-7	TRBD1	14	-	TRBV11-2
CASIMRDINSGNTIYF	TGTGCCAGTATCATGAGGGACATCAACTCTGGAAACACCATATATTTT	TRBJ1-3	-	16	once	TRBV19
CASTAYGQSTDTQYF	TGTGCCAGCACCGCTTATGGACAGAGCACAGATACGCAGTATTTT	TRBJ2-3	-	15	-	TRBV6-1
CAGTSGGTDTQYF	TGTGCCGGCACTAGCGGGGGCACAGATACGCAGTATTTT	TRBJ2-3	TRBD2	13	-	TRBV30
CSVVGGGNQPQHF	TGCAGCGTTGTTGGAGGGGGCAATCAGCCCCAGCATTTT	TRBJ1-5	-	13	once	TRBV29-1
CASSSGGTNHNEQFF	-	TRBJ2-1	-	15	-	TRBV19
CASTRLASGDTQYF	TGTGCCAGCACCCGGCTAGCGAGCGGGGATACGCAGTATTTT	TRBJ2-3	-	14	-	TRBV27
CASSFSGNEQFF	TGTGCCAGCAGTTTCTCCGGGAATGAGCAGTTCTTC	TRBJ2-1	-	12	-	TRBV28
CASSPWPGNNEQFF	TGTGCCAGCAGCCCCTGGCCCGGGAACAATGAGCAGTTCTTC	TRBJ2-1	-	14	-	TRBV9
CAALAGGPITGELFF	TGTGCCGCGTTAGCGGGAGGGCCAATCACCGGGGAGCTGTTTTTT	TRBJ2-2	TRBD2	15	-	TRBV2
CASSMKQGLAKNIQYF	TGTGCCAGTAGTATGAAACAGGGCCTAGCCAAAAACATTCAGTACTTC	TRBJ2-4	-	16	-	TRBV19
CASTRRDSPYEQYF	TGTGCCAGCACCCGGCGGGACTCGCCCTACGAGCAGTACTTC	TRBJ2-7	-	14	-	TRBV7-2
CASNPRGGGNQPQHF	TGTGCCAGCAATCCTCGTGGGGGGGGCAATCAGCCCCAGCATTTT	TRBJ1-5	-	15	-	TRBV27
CASSPRTAHEQYF	TGTGCCAGCAGCCCGCGGACAGCCCACGAGCAGTACTTC	TRBJ2-7	-	13	-	TRBV5-4
CASSYSTRFSYGYTF	TGTGCCAGCAGTTATTCGACACGATTCAGCTATGGCTACACCTTC	TRBJ1-2	-	15	-	TRBV6-6
CASSSQRRRGNTGELFF	TGTGCCAGCAGCTCGCAGAGAAGACGGGGGAACACCGGGGAGCTGTTTTTT	TRBJ2-2	-	17	-	TRBV11-2
CSGTSGSAEQYF	TGCAGCGGAACTAGCGGGAGTGCCGAGCAGTACTTC	TRBJ2-7	TRBD2	12	once	TRBV29-1
CASSQDRYYGYTF	TGTGCCAGCAGCCAGGACAGATACTATGGCTACACCTTC	TRBJ1-2	-	13	once	TRBV7-9
CASSLEIWGGTQYF	TGTGCCAGCAGCCTGGAAATCTGGGGGGGTACGCAGTATTTT	TRBJ2-3	TRBD2	14	-	TRBV7-2
CASRDPGQGEKLFF	TGTGCCAGCAGGGACCCGGGACAGGGGGAAAAACTGTTTTTT	TRBJ1-4	TRBD1	14	-	TRBV27
CASTRNTEAFF	TGTGCCAGCACGAGGAACACTGAAGCTTTCTTT	TRBJ1-1	-	11	-	TRBV6-6
CASRTLAGGGETQYF	TGTGCCAGTAGGACACTAGCGGGAGGGGGAGAGACCCAGTACTTC	TRBJ2-5	TRBD2	15	-	TRBV19
CASSLAGGLEQYF	TGTGCCAGCAGTTTAGCGGGAGGGCTCGAGCAGTACTTC	TRBJ2-7	TRBD2	13	-	TRBV27
CAISDDKTYEQYF	TGTGCCATCAGTGACGACAAGACCTACGAGCAGTACTTC	TRBJ2-7	-	13	once	TRBV10-3
CASSLGGTSYGYTF	TGTGCCAGCAGCTTAGGTGGCACGTCCTATGGCTACACCTTC	TRBJ1-2	-	14	-	TRBV7-2
CASSLDPTTSGANVLTF	TGCGCCAGCAGCTTGGATCCTACCACCTCTGGGGCCAACGTCCTGACTTTC	TRBJ2-6	-	17	once	TRBV5-1
CASSFGEAGELFF	TGTGCCAGCAGTTTCGGCGAGGCCGGGGAGCTGTTTTTT	TRBJ2-2	-	13	-	TRBV27
CASSLGVGGSSTYEQYF	TGTGCCAGCAGCTTGGGAGTAGGCGGGTCGAGTACCTACGAGCAGTACTTC	TRBJ2-7	-	17	few	TRBV5-5
CASSQDTDYEQYF	TGCGCCAGCAGCCAAGATACAGATTACGAGCAGTACTTC	TRBJ2-7	-	13	-	TRBV4-1
CASSRVMNTEAFF	TGCGCCAGCAGCCGAGTCATGAACACTGAAGCTTTCTTT	TRBJ1-1	-	13	once	TRBV4-1
CASSSRTRETQYF	TGTGCCAGCAGCAGTCGAACGAGAGAGACCCAGTACTTC	TRBJ2-5	-	13	-	TRBV9
CARSTGGKDEQFF	TGTGCCCGGAGTACGGGGGGTAAGGATGAGCAGTTCTTC	TRBJ2-1	TRBD2	13	-	TRBV30
CASSPSGEGRNEQFF	TGTGCCAGCAGCCCTTCCGGGGAGGGCCGCAATGAGCAGTTCTTC	TRBJ2-1	TRBD2	15	-	TRBV4-2
CAISSSGSYNEQFF	TGTGCCATCAGCTCTAGCGGCTCCTACAATGAGCAGTTCTTC	TRBJ2-1	TRBD2	14	-	TRBV10-3
CSGEGLAGEGDTQYF	TGCAGCGGGGAGGGACTAGCGGGAGAGGGGGATACGCAGTATTTT	TRBJ2-3	TRBD2	15	-	TRBV29-1
CASSLSKGVRPQHF	TGTGCCAGCAGTTTATCGAAGGGGGTACGGCCCCAGCATTTT	TRBJ1-5	-	14	-	TRBV27
CASSLSGQTEAFF	TGTGCCAGCAGTTTATCGGGGCAGACTGAAGCTTTCTTT	TRBJ1-1	-	13	-	TRBV27